These 25 T cell receptor beta chains originate from one sample sequenced in a study of CD8 T cells in Susac syndrome. The RNA input was roughly 0.45 to 1 ug, and it was reverse transcribed with random hexamers. One entry per CDR3 protein, called by TCRdb with MiXCR from the immunoSEQ multiplex PCR reads. The data hold 100,000 to 150,000 distinct CDR3 sequences, with 85% to 95% observed a single time. The sample consisted of CD8+ T cells from PBMCs. These receptors were collected from a human donor with multiple sclerosis.

This clonotype showed up just once. This sequence joins TRBV3-1 and TRBJ2-7, with D possibly being TRBD1 or TRBD2 (5 bases each). This CDR3 has 16 residues. Trimming removed 4 bases from V and 2 bases from J, with 18 bases in between. CDR1 and CDR2 (germline): LGHDT, YNNKEL (reference sequence). For the CDR3, the DNA is TGTGCCAGCAGCCCCGACGGGACGGTGAGGACCTACGAGCAGTACGTC. Its protein is CASSPDGTVRTYEQYV.

This clonotype has just a few counts. This rearrangement joins TRBV4-2 to TRBJ2-7, with D possibly matching TRBD2 (5 bases). The CDR3 is 13 residues long. In germline, CDR1 is LGHNA, CDR2 YNFKEQ. V lost 4 bases to trimming and J lost 2 bases, with 9 bases between them. CDR3 nucleotide sequence: TGTGCCAGCAGCCCTAGCTCTCCCTACGAGCAGTACGTC. This gives the protein CASSPSSPYEQYV.

The rearrangement uses TRBV12-5 and TRBJ1-5, with D perhaps TRBD1 (5 bases). From germline, CDR1 is LGHNT and CDR2 FRNRAP. V shed 7 bases and J shed 4 bases, with 11 bases lying between them. The length of the CDR3 is 13 residues. CDR3 residues: CASEAGLNQPQHF. CDR3 nucleotide sequence: TGTGCTAGTGAGGCAGGGTTGAATCAGCCCCAGCATTTT.

The chain couples TRBV24-1 to TRBJ1-5; D unclear. V lost 3 bases to trimming and J lost 2 bases, with 7 bases between them. The germline CDR1 and CDR2 sequences are KGHDR and SFDVKD. CDR3 length equals 14 residues. CDR3 coding DNA: TGTGCCACCAGTGATACGGCGGGCAATCAGCCCCAGCATTTT. This codes for CATSDTAGNQPQHF.

V gene TRBV21-1 combines with J gene TRBJ1-1; the table's D call, TRBD1, was not checked against the DNA. TRBV21-1 is assigned pseudogene status. This CDR3 has 16 amino acids. The CDR3 nucleotides read TGTGCCAGCAGCCTCAAAGGGGGACGAGGGAACACTGAAGCTTTCTTT. Translated, it gives CASSLKGGRGNTEAFF.

The CDR3 is CATRGTGSPKGPGELFF. The CDR3 DNA reads as TGTGCCACCCGCGGGACAGGTTCTCCCAAAGGTCCCGGGGAGCTGTTTTTT. V and J are TRBV27 and TRBJ2-2, with 8 bases matching TRBD1. The CDR3 length is 17 residues. Germline CDR1 and CDR2: MNHEY and SMNVEV (reference sequence). With V trimmed by 10 bases and J by 6 bases, 19 bases remained unmatched.

V usage is TRBV9 and J usage is TRBJ2-5, with 12 bases matching TRBD2. V lost 0 bases, J lost 1 base, and 4 bases stayed unmatched. CDR1 and CDR2 from the germline V gene are SGDLS and YYNGEE. This CDR3 comprises 17 residues. The CDR3 protein is CASSVEPGLAGQETQYF. CDR3 in DNA: TGTGCCAGCAGCGTAGAGCCGGGACTAGCGGGCCAAGAGACCCAGTACTTC.

V usage is TRBV12-3 or TRBV12-4 and J usage is TRBJ1-5, with D unresolved. Trimming took 0 bases from V and 4 from J, leaving 4 bases between them. CDR3 size: 13 residues. The CDR3 region has the DNA TGTGCCAGCAGTTTAGCGTTAAATCAGCCCCAGCATTTT. Amino acid sequence: CASSLALNQPQHF.

The chain carries TRBV7-2 and TRBJ2-5; 13 bases align to TRBD2. The CDR3 is made up of 15 amino acids. V trimming: 1 base; J trimming: 5 bases; junction bases outside the gene matches: 1. Germline V gives CDR1 SGHTA, CDR2 FQGNSA. The CDR3, as DNA: TGTGCCAGCAGCTTAGGGACTAGCGGGGGTGAGACCCAGTACTTC. Translation gives CASSLGTSGGETQYF.

V gene TRBV27 combines with J gene TRBJ2-5, with TRBD2 matching over 7 bases. This CDR3 is 14 amino acids long. The J segment lost 4 bases and the V segment lost 8 bases, leaving 10 bases of the junction unmatched. Germline V gene lookup returns CDR1 MNHEY and CDR2 SMNVEV (reference sequence). CDR3 amino acids: CASAIGSGGETQYF. The CDR3 coding sequence is TGTGCCAGCGCCATTGGGTCGGGGGGAGAGACCCAGTACTTC.

The rearrangement joins TRBV2 to TRBJ2-7; D is perhaps TRBD1 (6 bases). Germline V gene sequence: CDR1 SNHLY, CDR2 FYNNEI. Trimming took 0 bases from V and 2 from J, leaving 11 bases between them. CDR3 length: 15 amino acids. As DNA, the CDR3 is TGTGCCAGCAGTGAAGCCAGAGGGGGTCCCTACGAGCAGTACTTC. Amino acids: CASSEARGGPYEQYF.

This clonotype was seen more than once but under ten times. This chain connects TRBV5-1 to TRBJ1-2; D is perhaps TRBD1 (5 bases). The CDR3 has 16 residues. Deletions cut 5 bases from V and 4 bases from J, with 21 bases between. Germline assignment: CDR1 SGHRS and CDR2 YFSETQ. CDR3 sequence reads: CASRMNTRGELYGYTF. CDR3 nucleotides: TGCGCCAGCAGGATGAATACACGGGGCGAGCTCTATGGCTACACCTTC. Combining the CDR3 with reference TRBV5-1 and TRBJ1-2 gives the whole variable domain KAGVTQTPRYLIKTRGQQVTLSCSPISGHRSVSWYQQTPGQGLQFLFEYFSETQRNKGNFPGRFSGRQFSNSRSEMNVSTLELGDSALYLCASRMNTRGELYGYTFGSGTRLTVV.

The V call is TRBV19, the J call TRBJ1-5; perhaps TRBD1 as D (5 bases). There are 15 residues in the CDR3. Trimming took 2 bases from V and 1 from J, leaving 9 bases between them. Germline lookup yields CDR1 LNHDA and CDR2 SQIVND (reference sequence). The CDR3 bases are TGTGCCAGTAGTATAACCAGGGTGAGCAATCAGCCCCAGCATTTT. Translation gives CASSITRVSNQPQHF.

The chain recombines TRBV14 with TRBJ2-7, with 7 bases aligning to TRBD1. The CDR3 has 15 amino acids. V dropped 1 base and J dropped 3; count of bases not matched to a gene: 6. In germline, CDR1 is SGHDN, CDR2 FVKESK. CDR3 sequence (DNA): TGTGCCAGCAGCCAAGGAACGGGACAGATCTACGAGCAGTACTTC. Its protein product is CASSQGTGQIYEQYF.

This chain uses TRBV5-1 with TRBJ1-1; D gene uncertain. Trimming stripped 0 bases from V and 4 bases from J, with 19 bases between. CDR3 length equals 17 residues. Germline V lookup: CDR1 SGHRS, CDR2 YFSETQ. CDR3 amino acids: CASSLGWRESASTEAFF. The CDR3 DNA follows: TGCGCCAGCAGCTTGGGGTGGAGGGAGTCGGCGAGCACTGAAGCTTTCTTT.

The rearrangement joins TRBV13 to TRBJ1-1; D may be TRBD1 (6 bases). This CDR3 is built from 11 residues. CDR1 and CDR2 from the germline V gene are PRHDT and FYEKMQ (reference sequence). Trimming removed 5 bases from V and 7 bases from J, with 8 bases in between. CDR3 sequence reads: CASSGTNEAFF. DNA for the CDR3: TGTGCCAGCAGCGGGACAAATGAAGCTTTCTTT. Full variable domain (outside the CDR3, taken from reference TRBV13 and TRBJ1-1): AAGVIQSPRHLIKEKRETATLKCYPIPRHDTVYWYQQGPGQDPQFLISFYEKMQSDKGSIPDRFSAQQFSDYHSELNMSSLELGDSALYFCASSGTNEAFFGQGTRLTVV.

The chain combines TRBV19 with TRBJ2-7; 12 positions agree with TRBD1. V gave up 6 bases and J gave up 5 bases; unmatched junction bases: 8. The CDR3 is made up of 15 amino acids. CDR1 and CDR2 (germline): LNHDA, SQIVND (reference sequence). The CDR3 nucleotides are TGTGCCAGTAGCCACGGGACAGGGGGCAACGACGAGCAGTACGTC. Translated, it gives CASSHGTGGNDEQYV.

The chain links TRBV29-1 to TRBJ1-4, with D tentatively TRBD1 (5 bases). Germline V gene data show CDR1 as SQVTM and CDR2 as ANQGSEA. The CDR3 runs to 13 residues. V was pared by 6 bases and J by 8 bases, with 16 bases between. The chain's CDR3 is CSVAGNRREKLFF. The CDR3 bases are TGCAGCGTCGCAGGGAACCGACGGGAAAAACTGTTTTTT.

This rearrangement joins TRBV5-1 to TRBJ2-3, with 7 bases matching TRBD1. V was pared by 4 bases and J by 4 bases, with 9 bases of the junction left unmatched. The CDR3 runs to 15 residues. Germline V gene lookup returns CDR1 SGHRS and CDR2 YFSETQ. Here the CDR3 reads CASSAYGTEADTQYF. The DNA for the CDR3 is TGCGCCAGCAGCGCGTACGGGACAGAGGCAGATACGCAGTATTTT.

The V and J genes are TRBV11-2 and TRBJ2-3; D is ambiguous. Looked up from germline, CDR1 is SGHAT and CDR2 is FQNNGV. The CDR3 length is 15 residues. V was cut by 1 base and J by 6 bases, with 14 bases left in between. CDR3 protein: CASSLGYGKEDTQYF. The CDR3, as DNA: TGTGCCAGCAGCTTAGGGTATGGTAAGGAGGATACGCAGTATTTT.

The gene calls are TRBV7-9 and TRBJ2-7, with 10 nucleotides matching TRBD2. The CDR3 runs to 16 residues. With V trimmed by 5 bases and J by 2 bases, 9 bases remained unmatched. Germline V gives CDR1 SEHNR, CDR2 FQNEAQ (reference sequence). In DNA, the CDR3 is TGTGCCAGCAGCGCTCTAGCGGGAGAGGTCCCCTACGAGCAGTACGTC. It yields the protein CASSALAGEVPYEQYV.

The genes are TRBV29-1 and TRBJ1-5; 9 nucleotides match TRBD1. There are 14 residues in the CDR3. Germline loops: CDR1 SQVTM, CDR2 ANQGSEA. V was clipped by 6 bases and J by 3 bases; unmatched bases: 6. In DNA, the CDR3 is TGCAGCGTCACTACAGGGGGCCCCAATCAGCCCCAGCATTTT. It encodes CSVTTGGPNQPQHF.

The rearrangement links TRBV3-1 to TRBJ1-1; TRBD1 matches 7 bases. V lost 1 base, J lost 6 bases, and 8 bases stayed unmatched. The CDR3 runs to 15 residues. CDR1 LGHDT and CDR2 YNNKEL come from the germline V gene (reference sequence). The DNA of the CDR3 is TGTGCCAGCAGCCAAGTCAGGGGGAAGTGGCCTGAAGCTTTCTTT. It yields the protein CASSQVRGKWPEAFF.

This chain connects TRBV9 to TRBJ2-1, with TRBD2 matching over 10 bases. The CDR3 has 13 amino acids. V was clipped by 10 bases and J by 5 bases; unmatched bases: 6. CDR1 SGDLS and CDR2 YYNGEE come from the germline V gene. CDR3 residues: CAGSSGGHNEQFF. The CDR3 nucleotides are TGTGCCGGATCTAGCGGGGGACACAATGAGCAGTTCTTC.

The chain recombines TRBV12-3 or TRBV12-4 with TRBJ2-3; 8 bases line up with TRBD1. The CDR3 totals 15 residues. Trimming cost V 7 bases and J 1 base; bases outside gene matches: 7. As DNA, the CDR3 is TGTGCCAGCACCCTGACAGGGGACGGCACAGATACGCAGTATTTT. This encodes CASTLTGDGTDTQYF.